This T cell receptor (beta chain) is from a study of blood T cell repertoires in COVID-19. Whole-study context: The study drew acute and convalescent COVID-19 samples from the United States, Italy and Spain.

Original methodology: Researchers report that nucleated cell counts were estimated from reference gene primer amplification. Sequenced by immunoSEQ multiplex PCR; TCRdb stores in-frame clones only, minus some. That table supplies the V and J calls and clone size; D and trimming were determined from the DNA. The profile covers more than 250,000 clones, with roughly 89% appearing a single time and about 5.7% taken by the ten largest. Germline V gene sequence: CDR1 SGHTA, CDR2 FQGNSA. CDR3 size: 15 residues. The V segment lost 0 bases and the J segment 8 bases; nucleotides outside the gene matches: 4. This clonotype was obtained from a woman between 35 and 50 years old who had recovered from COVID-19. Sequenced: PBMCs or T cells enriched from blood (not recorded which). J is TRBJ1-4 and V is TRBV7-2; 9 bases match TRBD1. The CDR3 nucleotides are TGTGCCAGCAGCTTAGCCGGGACAGGGCGGGAAAAACTGTTTTTT. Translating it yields CASSLAGTGREKLFF.